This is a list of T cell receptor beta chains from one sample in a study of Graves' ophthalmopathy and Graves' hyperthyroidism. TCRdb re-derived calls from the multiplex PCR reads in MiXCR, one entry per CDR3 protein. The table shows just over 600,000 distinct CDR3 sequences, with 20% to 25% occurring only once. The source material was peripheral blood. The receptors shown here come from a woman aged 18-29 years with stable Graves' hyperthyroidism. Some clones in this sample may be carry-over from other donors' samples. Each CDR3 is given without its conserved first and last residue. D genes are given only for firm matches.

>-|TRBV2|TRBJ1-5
ASSGGAGTNQPQH
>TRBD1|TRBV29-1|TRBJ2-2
SVRTGGAGGTGELF
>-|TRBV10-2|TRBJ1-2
ASSESWMDGYGYT
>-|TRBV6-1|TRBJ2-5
ASSATGLSETQY
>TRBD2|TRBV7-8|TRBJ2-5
ASSFRGGPWETQY
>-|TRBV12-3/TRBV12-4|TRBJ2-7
ASSTGRGKRAEQY
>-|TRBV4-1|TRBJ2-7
ASSQDFVGEQY
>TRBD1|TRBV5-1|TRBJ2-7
ASSSGGRGNSYEQY
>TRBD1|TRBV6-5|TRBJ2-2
ASSYRQGTGELF
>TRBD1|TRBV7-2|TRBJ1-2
ASSLVRGLGYGYT
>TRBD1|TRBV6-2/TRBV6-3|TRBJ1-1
ASTSGYGTAKGTEAF
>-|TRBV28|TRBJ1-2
ATKGIYGYT
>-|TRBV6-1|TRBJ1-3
ASSATSALRNTIY
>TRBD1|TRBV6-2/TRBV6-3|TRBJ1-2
ASSLGPGGAGRLGYT
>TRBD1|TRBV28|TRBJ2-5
ASRGTGGLETQY
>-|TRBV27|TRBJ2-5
ASSTSRFGRRQETQY